In this sample, the clone carrying this TCR beta chain turned up a few times. This entry belongs to a study of post-analysis software for immune sequencing data. Researchers reported that TCR beta cDNA libraries carried unique molecular identifiers. From around 1 to 9.1 million T cells, 500,000 or so cDNA molecules were obtained. TCRdb analysed the PCR reads with MiXCR anew, one entry per CDR3 protein. The sample lists some 690,000 distinct CDR3 sequences, about 32% seen once, with roughly 0.54% in the top ten. The TCR sequence derives from a girl aged 10-17 years with multiple sclerosis. Sequencing input: blood.

Written as DNA, the CDR3 is TGCAGTGCTAGGAGGGGCCTAACTGGGTCCTACGAGCAGTACTTC. Translated: CSARRGLTGSYEQYF. The rearrangement links TRBV20-1 to TRBJ2-5; D could derive from TRBD1 or TRBD2 (5 bases each). Matching the DNA end better, TRBJ2-7 makes the J call doubtful. Germline-derived CDR1 and CDR2 are DFQATT and SNEGSKA (reference sequence). The CDR3 covers 15 residues.